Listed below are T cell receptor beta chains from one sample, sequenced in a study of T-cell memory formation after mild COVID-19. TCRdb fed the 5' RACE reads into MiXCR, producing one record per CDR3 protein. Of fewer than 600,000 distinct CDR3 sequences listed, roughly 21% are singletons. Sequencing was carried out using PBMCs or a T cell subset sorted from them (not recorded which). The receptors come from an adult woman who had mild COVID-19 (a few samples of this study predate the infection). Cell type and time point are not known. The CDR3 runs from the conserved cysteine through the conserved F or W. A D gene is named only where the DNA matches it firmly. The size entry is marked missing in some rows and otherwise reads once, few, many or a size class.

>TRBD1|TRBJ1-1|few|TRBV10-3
TGTGCCATCAGTGATCCAGCAAGTATCGGGACAGACACTGAAGCTTTCTTT
CAISDPASIGTDTEAFF
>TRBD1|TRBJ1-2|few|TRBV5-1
TGCGCCAGCAGCCCCCGGGGGGACAGTGGCTACACCTTC
CASSPRGDSGYTF
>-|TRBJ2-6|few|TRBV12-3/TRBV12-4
TGTGCCATCCCCCGAGCACCCAAGGGTTCTGGGGCCAACGTCCTGACTTTC
CAIPRAPKGSGANVLTF
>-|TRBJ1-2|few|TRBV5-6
TGTGCCAGCACCGTGGGGAACTATGGCTACACCTTC
CASTVGNYGYTF
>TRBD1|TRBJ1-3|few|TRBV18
TGTGCCAGCTCACCGGGACAGGGAAACACCATATATTTT
CASSPGQGNTIYF
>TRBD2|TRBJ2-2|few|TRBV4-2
TGTGCCAGCAGCCGAATAGCGGGGGCCGGAGGGTCCGGGGAGCTGTTTTTT
CASSRIAGAGGSGELFF
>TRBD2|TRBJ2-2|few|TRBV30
TGTGCCTGGAGTACGGGGGGGACTACCAACACCGGGGAGCTGTTTTTT
CAWSTGGTTNTGELFF
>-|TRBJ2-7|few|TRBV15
TGTGCCACCAGCAGAAGGTCCGCAGGGTCCTACGAGCAGTACTTC
CATSRRSAGSYEQYF
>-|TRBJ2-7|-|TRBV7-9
TGTGCCAGCAGCTTACCTGGGACGGCGAATTACGAGCAGTACTTC
CASSLPGTANYEQYF
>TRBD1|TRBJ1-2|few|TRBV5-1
TGCGCCAGCAGCTTCGTTACAGGGGCCTATGGCTACACCTTC
CASSFVTGAYGYTF
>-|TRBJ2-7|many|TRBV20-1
TGCAGTGCTAGAGATGGCAGGGACTACGAGCAGTACTTC
CSARDGRDYEQYF
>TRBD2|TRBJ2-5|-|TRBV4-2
TGTGCCAGCAGCCAAGATCCAGCGGGAGGGCCACTGGAGACCCAGTACTTC
CASSQDPAGGPLETQYF
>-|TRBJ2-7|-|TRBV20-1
TGCAGTGAAAAACCCAGTTCGGTCTACGAGCAGTACTTC
CSEKPSSVYEQYF
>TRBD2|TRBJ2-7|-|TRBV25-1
TGTGCCAGCAAAGGGGCCGGGACTAGCGGGACCTACGAGCAGTACTTC
CASKGAGTSGTYEQYF
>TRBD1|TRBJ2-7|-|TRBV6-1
TGTGCCAGCAGTGAAATGGGACAGGGTTACGAGCAGTACTTC
CASSEMGQGYEQYF
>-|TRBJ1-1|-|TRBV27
TGTGCCAGCAGTTCCAGACCTATGAACACTGAAGCTTTCTTT
CASSSRPMNTEAFF
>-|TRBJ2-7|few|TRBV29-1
TGCAGCGTCTTAGGGGGAACAGGGCTAGGCGAGCAGTACTTC
CSVLGGTGLGEQYF
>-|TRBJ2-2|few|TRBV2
TGTGCCAGCAGAGGCGGGTCTAACACCGGGGAGCTGTTTTTT
CASRGGSNTGELFF
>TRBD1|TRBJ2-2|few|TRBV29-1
TGCAGCGGGAGACAGGGGGTTAACACCGGGGAGCTGTTTTTT
CSGRQGVNTGELFF
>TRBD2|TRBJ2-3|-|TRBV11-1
TGTGCCAGCAGCTTATCGAGCGGGAGTAAGACAGATACGCAGTATTTT
CASSLSSGSKTDTQYF
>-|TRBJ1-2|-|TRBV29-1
TGCAGCGTTGCTTTTCCGTCATATGGCTACACCTTC
CSVAFPSYGYTF
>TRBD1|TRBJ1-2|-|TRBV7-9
TGTGCCAGCAGCTCTTACCGGGACAGGGGCAGCTATGGCTACACCTTC
CASSSYRDRGSYGYTF
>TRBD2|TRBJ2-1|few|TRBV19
TGTGCCAGTAGTATAGGGATAGCGGGAGGGCCGGGAAATGAGCAGTTCTTC
CASSIGIAGGPGNEQFF
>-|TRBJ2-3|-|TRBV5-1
TGCGCCAGCAGCTTGGGACTGCGGAACACAGATACGCAGTATTTT
CASSLGLRNTDTQYF
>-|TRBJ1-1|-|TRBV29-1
TGCAGCGTTGAAAGGGGCGACACTGAAGCTTTCTTT
CSVERGDTEAFF
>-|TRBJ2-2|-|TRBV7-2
TGTGCCAGCAGCTTACAGGCTGTGGGGCCCGGGGAGCTGTTTTTT
CASSLQAVGPGELFF
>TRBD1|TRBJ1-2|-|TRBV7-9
TGTGCCAGCAGTCCGACAGGGCACAGGGGCTACACCTTC
CASSPTGHRGYTF
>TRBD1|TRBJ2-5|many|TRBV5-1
TGCGCCAGCAGCTTCCCACCCCGGACAGGGAGGGAGACCCAGTACTTC
CASSFPPRTGRETQYF
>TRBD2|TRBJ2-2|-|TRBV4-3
TGCGCCAGCAGCCTCTCCGGTTGGCGGGAGTCGGCCGGGGAGCTGTTTTTT
CASSLSGWRESAGELFF
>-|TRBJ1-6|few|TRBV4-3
TGCGCCAGCAGCCAAGTGGCAGGGTACTCACCCCTCCACTTT
CASSQVAGYSPLHF
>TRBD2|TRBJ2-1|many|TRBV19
TGTGCCAGTAGTAACCGGACTAGCGGTTACAATGAGCAGTTCTTC
CASSNRTSGYNEQFF
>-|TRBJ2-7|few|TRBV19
TGTGCCAGTAGTATAGTGCTTGACGGGACCTACGAGCAGTACTTC
CASSIVLDGTYEQYF
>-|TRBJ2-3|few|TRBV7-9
TGTGCCAGCAGCTTCCGGGACACCCAGACAGATACGCAGTATTTT
CASSFRDTQTDTQYF
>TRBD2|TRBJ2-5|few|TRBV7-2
TGTGCCAGCAGCTACGGACTAGCGCGCCCGGAGACCCAGTACTTC
CASSYGLARPETQYF
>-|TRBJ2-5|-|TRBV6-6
TGTGCCTCAAGGGGGGGGACCCAGTACTTC
CASRGGTQYF
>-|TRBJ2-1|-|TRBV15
TGTGCCACCAGCAGTATGGGGTGGGAAGTGCGTGATGAGCAGTTCTTC
CATSSMGWEVRDEQFF
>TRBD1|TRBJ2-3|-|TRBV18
TGTGCCAGCTCATCATCCGGACAGGGGCGGCCCACAGATACGCAGTATTTT
CASSSSGQGRPTDTQYF
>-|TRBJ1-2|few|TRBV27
TGTGCCAGCAGTTTAAAGGGGGGTAACTATGGCTACACCTTC
CASSLKGGNYGYTF
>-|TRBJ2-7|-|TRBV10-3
TGTGCCATCCAGGACCGGGACAACTCCTACGAGCAGTACTTC
CAIQDRDNSYEQYF
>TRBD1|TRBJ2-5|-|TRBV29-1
TGCAGCGTTGAGATCGGGAACAGGGGAGAGACCCAGTACTTC
CSVEIGNRGETQYF
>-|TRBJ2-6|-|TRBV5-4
TGTGCCAGCAGCTTGGGTGCAGGGACTGGGGCCAACGTCCTGACTTTC
CASSLGAGTGANVLTF
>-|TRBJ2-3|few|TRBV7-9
TGTGCCAGCAGCTTAGTTGGGCAGACTTTCCCTCTGGGGGATACGCAGTATTTT
CASSLVGQTFPLGDTQYF
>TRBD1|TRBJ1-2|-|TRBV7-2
TGTGCCAGCAGCTTAGAAGAGGGGGCTTATGGCTACACCTTC
CASSLEEGAYGYTF
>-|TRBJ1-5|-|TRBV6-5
TGTGCCAGCAGTTACTCCTTCAGGGGCTCGGATCAGCCCCAGCATTTT
CASSYSFRGSDQPQHF
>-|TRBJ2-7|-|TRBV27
TGTGCCAGCAGTTCTAGGATTCACTACGAGCAGTACTTC
CASSSRIHYEQYF
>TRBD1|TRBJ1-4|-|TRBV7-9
TGTGCCAGCAGCTCAACGACAGGGATCTCGTCTGAAAAACTGTTTTTT
CASSSTTGISSEKLFF
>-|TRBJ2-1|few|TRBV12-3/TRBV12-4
TGTGCCAGCAGTTTTGTTCCCCTAGCTGGTTACAATGAGCAGTTCTTC
CASSFVPLAGYNEQFF
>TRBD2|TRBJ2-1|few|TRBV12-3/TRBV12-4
TGTGCCAGCAGTCCCATGGGGAGGGTGGGGAATGAGCAGTTCTTC
CASSPMGRVGNEQFF